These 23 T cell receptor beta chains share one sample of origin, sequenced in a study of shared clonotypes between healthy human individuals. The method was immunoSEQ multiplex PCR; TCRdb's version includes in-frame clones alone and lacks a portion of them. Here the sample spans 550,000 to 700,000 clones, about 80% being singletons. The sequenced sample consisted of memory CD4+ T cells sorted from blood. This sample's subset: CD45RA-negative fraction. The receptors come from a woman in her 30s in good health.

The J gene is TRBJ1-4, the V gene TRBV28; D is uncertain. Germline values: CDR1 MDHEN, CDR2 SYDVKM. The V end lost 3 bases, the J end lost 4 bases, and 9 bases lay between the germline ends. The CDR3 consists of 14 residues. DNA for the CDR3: TGTGCCAGCAGTTTCAGTAGGTATAATGAAAAACTGTTTTTT. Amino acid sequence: CASSFSRYNEKLFF. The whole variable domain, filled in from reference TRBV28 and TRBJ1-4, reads DVKVTQSSRYLVKRTGEKVFLECVQDMDHENMFWYRQDPGLGLRLIYFSYDVKMKEKGDIPEGYSVSREKKERFSLILESASTNQTSMYLCASSFSRYNEKLFFGSGTQLSVL.

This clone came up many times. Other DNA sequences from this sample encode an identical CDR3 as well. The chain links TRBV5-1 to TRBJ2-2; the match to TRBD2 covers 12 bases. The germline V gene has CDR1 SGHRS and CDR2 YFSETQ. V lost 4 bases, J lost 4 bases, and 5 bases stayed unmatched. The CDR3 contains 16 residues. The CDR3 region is CASSLTLAGGTGELFF. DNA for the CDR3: TGCGCCAGCAGCCTGACACTAGCGGGAGGCACCGGGGAGCTGTTTTTT.

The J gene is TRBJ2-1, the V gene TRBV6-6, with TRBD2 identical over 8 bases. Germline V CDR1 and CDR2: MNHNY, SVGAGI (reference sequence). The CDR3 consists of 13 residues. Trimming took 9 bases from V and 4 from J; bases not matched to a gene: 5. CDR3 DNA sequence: TGTGCCAGTCGACTAGCGCTATACAATGAGCAGTTCTTC. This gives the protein CASRLALYNEQFF.

In DNA form, the CDR3 reads TGTGCCAGCAGTTTAATTGGGCTCAGTGGCGGGAGCTCCTACAATGAGCAGTTCTTC. This translates into CASSLIGLSGGSSYNEQFF. The rearrangement joins TRBV28 to TRBJ2-1; TRBD2 agrees at 7 bases. The CDR3 is 19 residues long. Germline V lookup: CDR1 MDHEN, CDR2 SYDVKM. After removal of 2 bases from V and 0 bases from J, the junction contained 13 bases not matched to a gene.

The CDR3 here is CASSPGQLTETQYF. The CDR3 DNA is TGCGCCAGCAGCCCAGGACAGCTGACAGAGACCCAGTACTTC. J is TRBJ2-5 and V is TRBV5-1, with D perhaps matching TRBD1 (6 bases). Germline values: CDR1 SGHRS, CDR2 YFSETQ. This CDR3 is built from 14 residues. V was shortened by 4 bases and J by 4 bases, with 14 bases between the two germline ends.

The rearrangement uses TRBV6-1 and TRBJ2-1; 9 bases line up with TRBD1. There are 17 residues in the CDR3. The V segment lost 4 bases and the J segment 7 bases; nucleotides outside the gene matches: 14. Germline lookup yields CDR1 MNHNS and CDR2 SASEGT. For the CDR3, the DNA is TGTGCCAGCAGTGCAGCATCCGGGACAGGGATTAAAAATGAGCAGTTCTTC. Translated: CASSAASGTGIKNEQFF.

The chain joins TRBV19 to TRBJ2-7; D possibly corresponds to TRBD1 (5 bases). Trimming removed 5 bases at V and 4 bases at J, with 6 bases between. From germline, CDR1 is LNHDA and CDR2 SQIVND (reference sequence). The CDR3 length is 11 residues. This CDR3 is CASSDSYEQYF. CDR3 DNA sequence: TGTGCCAGTAGTGACAGTTACGAGCAGTACTTC.

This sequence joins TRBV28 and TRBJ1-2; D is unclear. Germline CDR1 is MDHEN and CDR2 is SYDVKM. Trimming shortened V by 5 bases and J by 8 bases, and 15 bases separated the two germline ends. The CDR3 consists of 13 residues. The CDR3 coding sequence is TGTGCCAGCAGTCACGGCCTCCCAACGGGCTACACCTTC. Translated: CASSHGLPTGYTF.

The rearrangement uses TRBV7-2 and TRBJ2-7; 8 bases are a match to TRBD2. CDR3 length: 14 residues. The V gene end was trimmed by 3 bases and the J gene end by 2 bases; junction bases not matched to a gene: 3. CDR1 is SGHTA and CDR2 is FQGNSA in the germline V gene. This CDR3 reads CASSFSGLAYEQYF. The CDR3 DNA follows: TGTGCCAGCAGCTTTTCGGGACTAGCCTACGAGCAGTACTTC.

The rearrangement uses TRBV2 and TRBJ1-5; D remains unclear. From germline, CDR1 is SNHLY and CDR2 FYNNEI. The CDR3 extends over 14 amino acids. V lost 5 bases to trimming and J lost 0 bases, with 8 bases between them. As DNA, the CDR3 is TGTGCCAGCAGTAGGGAATATAGCAATCAGCCCCAGCATTTT. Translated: CASSREYSNQPQHF.

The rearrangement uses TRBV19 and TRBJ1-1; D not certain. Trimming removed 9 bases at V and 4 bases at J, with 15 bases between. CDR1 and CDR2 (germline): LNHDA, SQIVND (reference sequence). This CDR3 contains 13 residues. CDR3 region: CASQDSAVTEAFF. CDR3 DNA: TGTGCCAGCCAGGACTCTGCTGTCACTGAAGCTTTCTTT.

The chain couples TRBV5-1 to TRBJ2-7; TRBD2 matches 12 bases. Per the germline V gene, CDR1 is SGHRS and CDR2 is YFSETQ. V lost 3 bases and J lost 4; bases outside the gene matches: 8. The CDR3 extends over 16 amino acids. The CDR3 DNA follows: TGCGCCAGCAGCTCACAACGGACTAGCGGGAATTACGAGCAGTACTTC. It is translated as CASSSQRTSGNYEQYF.

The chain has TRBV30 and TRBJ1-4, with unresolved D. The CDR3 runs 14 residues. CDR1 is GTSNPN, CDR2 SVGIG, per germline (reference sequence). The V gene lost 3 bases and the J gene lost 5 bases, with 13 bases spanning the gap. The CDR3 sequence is CAWSENLSNEKLFF. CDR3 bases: TGTGCCTGGAGCGAGAACCTGTCCAATGAAAAACTGTTTTTT. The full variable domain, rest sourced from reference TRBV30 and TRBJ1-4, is SQTIHQWPATLVQPVGSPLSLECTVEGTSNPNLYWYRQAAGRGLQLLFYSVGIGQISSEVPQNLSASRPQDRQFILSSKKLLLSDSGFYLCAWSENLSNEKLFFGSGTQLSVL.

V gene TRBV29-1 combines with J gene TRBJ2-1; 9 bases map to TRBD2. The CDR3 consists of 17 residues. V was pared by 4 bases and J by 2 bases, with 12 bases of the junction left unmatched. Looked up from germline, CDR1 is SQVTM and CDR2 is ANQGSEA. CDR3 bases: TGCAGCGTTGTTGGCAGGTTAGCGGGAGTCACCTACAATGAGCAGTTCTTC. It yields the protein CSVVGRLAGVTYNEQFF.

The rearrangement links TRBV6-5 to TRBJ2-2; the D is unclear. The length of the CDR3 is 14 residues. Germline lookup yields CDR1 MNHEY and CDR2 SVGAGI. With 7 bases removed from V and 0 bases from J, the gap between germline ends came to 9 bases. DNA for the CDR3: TGTGCCAGCACCCCGTCAGCGAACACCGGGGAGCTGTTTTTT. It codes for CASTPSANTGELFF.

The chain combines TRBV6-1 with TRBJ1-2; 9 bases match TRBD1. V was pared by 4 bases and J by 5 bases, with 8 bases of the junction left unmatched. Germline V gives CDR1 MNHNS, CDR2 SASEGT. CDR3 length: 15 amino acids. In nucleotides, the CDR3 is TGTGCCAGCAGTGGAACCGGGACAGGGTCTTATGGCTACACCTTC. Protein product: CASSGTGTGSYGYTF.

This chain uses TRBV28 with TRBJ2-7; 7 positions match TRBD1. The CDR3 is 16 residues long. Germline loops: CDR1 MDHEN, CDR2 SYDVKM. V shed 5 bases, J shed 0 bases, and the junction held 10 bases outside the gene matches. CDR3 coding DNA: TGTGCCAGCAGTCCGCCATCCGGGACAGCCTCCTACGAGCAGTACTTC. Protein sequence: CASSPPSGTASYEQYF.

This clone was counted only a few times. This CDR3 is CASSADYVYNEQFF. CDR3 coding DNA: TGCGCCAGCAGCGCGGACTATGTTTACAATGAGCAGTTCTTC. The genes are TRBV5-1 and TRBJ2-1, with D possibly matching TRBD2 (6 bases). This CDR3 has 14 residues. Germline assignment: CDR1 SGHRS and CDR2 YFSETQ. The V gene lost 4 bases and the J gene lost 4 bases, with 12 bases spanning the gap.

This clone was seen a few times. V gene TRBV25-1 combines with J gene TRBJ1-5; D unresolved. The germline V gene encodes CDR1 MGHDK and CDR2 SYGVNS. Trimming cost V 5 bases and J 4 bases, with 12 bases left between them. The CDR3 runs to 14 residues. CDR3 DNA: TGTGCCAGCAGTAAACGCTGGGAAAATCAGCCCCAGCATTTT. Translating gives CASSKRWENQPQHF.

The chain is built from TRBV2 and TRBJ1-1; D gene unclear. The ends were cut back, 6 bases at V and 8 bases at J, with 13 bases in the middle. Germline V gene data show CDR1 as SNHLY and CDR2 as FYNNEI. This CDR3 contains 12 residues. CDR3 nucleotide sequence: TGTGCCAGCAGACTCCCGGGTAGGGAAGCTTTCTTT. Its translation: CASRLPGREAFF. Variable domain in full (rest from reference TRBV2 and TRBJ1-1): EPEVTQTPSHQVTQMGQEVILRCVPISNHLYFYWYRQILGQKVEFLVSFYNNEISEKSEIFDDQFSVERPDGSNFTLKIRSTKLEDSAMYFCASRLPGREAFFGQGTRLTVV.

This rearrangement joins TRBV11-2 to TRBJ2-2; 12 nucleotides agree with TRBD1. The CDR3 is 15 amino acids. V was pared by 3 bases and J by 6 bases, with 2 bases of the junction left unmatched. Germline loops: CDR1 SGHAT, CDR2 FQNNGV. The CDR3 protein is CASSLRDRGPGELFF. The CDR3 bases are TGTGCCAGCAGCTTGCGGGACAGGGGGCCCGGGGAGCTGTTTTTT.

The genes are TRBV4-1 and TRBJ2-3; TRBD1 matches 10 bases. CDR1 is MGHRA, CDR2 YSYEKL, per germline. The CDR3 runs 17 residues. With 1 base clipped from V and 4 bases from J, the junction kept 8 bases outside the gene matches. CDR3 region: CASSQGPGQGNPDTQYF. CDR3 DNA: TGCGCCAGCAGCCAAGGGCCGGGACAGGGGAACCCAGATACGCAGTATTTT.

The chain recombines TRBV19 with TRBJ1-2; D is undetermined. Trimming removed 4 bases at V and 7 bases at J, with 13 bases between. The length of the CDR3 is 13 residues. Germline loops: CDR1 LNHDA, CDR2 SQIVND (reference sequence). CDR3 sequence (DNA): TGTGCCAGTAGTACTCCCGGTGGTGCTGGCTACACCTTC. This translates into CASSTPGGAGYTF.